These T cell receptor beta chains were read from a single sample in a study. MiXCR, applied by TCRdb to the 5' RACE reads, yields one record per CDR3 protein. The sample contains roughly 4,900 distinct CDR3 sequences, approximately 70% of which appear only once. The specimen was naive CD4+ T cells sorted from blood. The receptors stem from a female donor with breast cancer. CDR3s include the opening cysteine and the closing phenylalanine or tryptophan. D genes are given only for firm matches. Some rows have no size entry. The others give once, few or many, or a class for an expanded clone.

>NA|TRBJ2-1|TRBV5-1|once
CASSLTTNEQCF
TGCGCCAGCAGCTTGACCACCAATGAGCAGTGCTTC
>NA|TRBJ2-5|TRBV5-1|NA
CASSLRQEETQYF
TGCGCCAGCAGCTTGAGGCAGGAAGAGACCCAGTACTTC
>NA|TRBJ1-2|TRBV6-2/TRBV6-3|NA
CASRGRDGYTF
TGTGCCAGCAGGGGGCGCGATGGCTACACCTTC
>NA|TRBJ2-7|TRBV20-1|NA
CSAKILDEQYF
TGCAGTGCTAAAATCTTGGACGAGCAGTACTTC
>TRBD2|TRBJ2-1|TRBV10-3|few
CAATSGGINSYNEQFF
TGTGCCGCGACTAGCGGGGGCATAAACTCCTACAATGAGCAGTTCTTC
>NA|TRBJ2-7|TRBV29-1|few
CSVENPVDEQYF
TGCAGCGTTGAAAACCCTGTCGACGAGCAGTACTTC
>TRBD2|TRBJ2-3|TRBV12-3/TRBV12-4|once
CASSLMSGGALSTDTQYF
TGTGCCAGCAGTTTAATGAGCGGGGGGGCCTTAAGCACAGATACGCAGTATTTT
>TRBD2|TRBJ2-1|TRBV27|NA
CASSGLAIHNEQFF
TGTGCCAGCTCCGGACTAGCGATTCACAATGAGCAGTTCTTC
>NA|TRBJ2-3|TRBV27|few
CASRGRAADTQYF
TGTGCCAGCCGGGGCAGGGCTGCGGATACGCAGTATTTT
>TRBD2|TRBJ2-5|TRBV5-1|few
CASSLAGGQETQYF
TGCGCCAGCAGCTTGGCCGGGGGGCAAGAGACCCAGTACTTC
>NA|TRBJ1-1|TRBV2|once
CASSEPDLNTEAFF
TGTGCCAGCAGTGAACCAGACTTGAACACTGAAGCTTTCTTT
>NA|TRBJ1-5|TRBV5-1|NA
CASSPDPGDQPQHF
TGCGCCAGCAGCCCGGACCCAGGGGATCAGCCCCAGCATTTT
>TRBD1|TRBJ1-1|TRBV20-1|once
CSARQGGKNTEAFF
TGCAGTGCAAGACAGGGAGGGAAGAACACTGAAGCTTTCTTT
>NA|TRBJ1-4|TRBV7-8|NA
CASSPTPSTNEKLFF
TGTGCCAGCAGCCCTACCCCCTCAACTAATGAAAAACTGTTTTTT
>NA|TRBJ1-5|TRBV6-5|NA
CATGYNQPQHF
TGTGCCACCGGTTACAATCAGCCCCAGCATTTT
>NA|TRBJ1-2|TRBV12-3/TRBV12-4|NA
CASSLPFRRGYGYTF
TGTGCCAGCAGTTTACCCTTTCGAAGGGGCTATGGCTACACCTTC
>NA|TRBJ2-1|TRBV5-4|NA
CASSSSGPLNPNRLYNEQFF
TGTGCCAGCAGCTCCAGCGGACCTTTGAATCCTAATCGGTTGTACAATGAGCAGTTCTTC
>NA|TRBJ2-1|TRBV6-1|NA
CASIRWEQFF
TGTGCCAGCATAAGGTGGGAGCAGTTCTTC
>NA|TRBJ2-2|TRBV12-3/TRBV12-4|once
CASRLTGSGELFF
TGTGCCAGCAGACTAACAGGGTCCGGGGAGCTGTTTTTT
>NA|TRBJ2-7|TRBV20-1|NA
CSARAWGPSYEQYF
TGCAGTGCTAGAGCGTGGGGCCCGTCCTACGAGCAGTACTTC